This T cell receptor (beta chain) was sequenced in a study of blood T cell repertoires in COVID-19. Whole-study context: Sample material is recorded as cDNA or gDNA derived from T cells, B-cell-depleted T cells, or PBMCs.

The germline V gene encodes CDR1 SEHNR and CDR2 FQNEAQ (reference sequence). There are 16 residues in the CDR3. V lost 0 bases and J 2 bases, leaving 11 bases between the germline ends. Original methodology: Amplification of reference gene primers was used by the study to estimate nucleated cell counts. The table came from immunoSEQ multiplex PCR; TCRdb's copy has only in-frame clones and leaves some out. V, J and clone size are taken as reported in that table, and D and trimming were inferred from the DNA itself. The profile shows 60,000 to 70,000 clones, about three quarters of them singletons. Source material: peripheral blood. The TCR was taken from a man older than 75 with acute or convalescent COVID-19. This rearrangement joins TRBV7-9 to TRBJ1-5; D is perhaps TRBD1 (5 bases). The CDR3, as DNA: TGTGCCAGCAGCTTAGCGTTTGCACAGGGCAATCAGCCCCAGCATTTT. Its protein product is CASSLAFAQGNQPQHF.